This TCR beta chain was documented in a study of early T cells in non-severe SARS-CoV-2 infection. This clonotype was recorded many times. As yet, its antigen is unknown. CDR3 size: 14 residues. In germline, CDR1 is SQVTM, CDR2 ANQGSEA. V lost 4 bases and J lost 5, with 14 bases in between. Individually, cDNA molecules had unique molecular identifiers attached to them. TCRdb passed the 5' RACE reads through MiXCR, listing each CDR3 protein once. In the table there are fewer than 100,000 distinct CDR3 sequences, about 10% of which are singletons. Broader study findings: VDJdb matches were skewed toward anti-spike CD8 T cell responses.

This receptor was taken from an adult who was a healthcare worker with PCR-confirmed SARS-CoV-2 infection or an uninfected control (not recorded which). J is TRBJ2-2 and V is TRBV29-1, with a weak D call TRBD2 (6 bases). What was sequenced was whole blood. The CDR3 bases are TGCAGCGTTGTAGAGGGGACTTGGACCGGGGAGCTGTTTTTT. This encodes CSVVEGTWTGELFF.